Presented here are 10 T cell receptor beta chains from one specimen sequenced in a study of T-cell memory formation after mild COVID-19 (dated by TCRdb to 2020 to 2023). The library came from 5' RACE. TCRdb shows the sequencer as Illumina NovaSeq 6000. Using fastp trimming at Q25 and MiXCR clonotype assembly, TCRdb reanalyzed the public sequencing data and kept in-frame beta chains. Each entry is one CDR3 protein sequence, shown with its most common DNA and genes. In this sample the table shows about 340,000 distinct CDR3 sequences, 15% to 20% of which occur a single time. 20% to 25% of the sample comes from the top ten. Source material: PBMCs or a T cell subset sorted from them (not recorded which). The receptor source for this set is a man between 18 and 29 years old who had mild COVID-19 (a few samples of this study predate the infection). The sample titles of this study are shuffled in the database, so cell type and time point are left out; the donor was told from shared clones.

The sample holds a few counts of this clonotype. J is TRBJ2-5 and V is TRBV20-1; D remains unclear. The CDR3 totals 11 residues. Trimming took 6 bases from V and 3 from J, leaving 8 bases between them. Germline lookup yields CDR1 DFQATT and CDR2 SNEGSKA (reference sequence). The CDR3 here is CSAVREETQYF. CDR3 bases: TGCAGTGCCGTTCGGGAAGAGACCCAGTACTTC.

This clonotype was observed a few times. The gene calls are TRBV7-9 and TRBJ1-1, with D unresolved. Germline-derived CDR1 and CDR2 are SEHNR and FQNEAQ (reference sequence). The CDR3 loop spans 14 amino acids. The ends were cut back, 5 bases at V and 0 bases at J, with 10 bases in the middle. Here the CDR3 DNA reads TGTGCCAGCAGCCCTGCAGGTATGAACACTGAAGCTTTCTTT. Translating it yields CASSPAGMNTEAFF.

This clonotype came up many times. CDR3 bases: TGTGCCAGCAGCTTTAATAATTCACCCCTCCACTTT. Its translation: CASSFNNSPLHF. The chain combines TRBV7-2 with TRBJ1-6; D is undetermined. Germline values: CDR1 SGHTA, CDR2 FQGNSA. This CDR3 has 12 residues. V was clipped by 3 bases and J by 5 bases, with 2 bases between them.

In its sample, this clonotype was seen a few times. The V call is TRBV5-5, the J call TRBJ2-7; 11 bases are a match to TRBD1. With 4 bases clipped from V and 3 bases from J, the junction kept 6 bases outside the gene matches. CDR3 size: 15 residues. Germline V gene lookup returns CDR1 SGHKS and CDR2 YYEKEE (reference sequence). This chain's CDR3 is CASSVGQGGFYEQYV. CDR3 DNA: TGTGCCAGCAGCGTGGGACAGGGGGGATTCTACGAGCAGTACGTC.

This clonotype turned up a few times. This sequence joins TRBV6-5 and TRBJ1-6; perhaps TRBD1 as D (6 bases). The CDR3 extends over 14 amino acids. The germline CDR1 and CDR2 sequences are MNHEY and SVGAGI. V lost 2 bases and J 10 bases, leaving 12 bases between the germline ends. The CDR3 loop reads CASSYDRIRSPLHF. DNA for the CDR3: TGTGCCAGCAGTTACGACAGGATACGCTCACCCCTCCACTTT.

This clonotype was seen more than once but under ten times. This chain joins TRBV5-4 and TRBJ1-2, with 8 bases that match TRBD1. Germline V gene data show CDR1 as SGHNT and CDR2 as YYREEE (reference sequence). CDR3 length equals 14 residues. Trimming removed 4 bases from V and 4 bases from J; junction bases left unmatched: 6. This chain's CDR3 is CASSPGQVSYGYTF. Written as DNA, the CDR3 is TGTGCCAGCAGCCCGGGACAGGTCTCCTATGGCTACACCTTC.

The gene calls are TRBV20-1 and TRBJ1-2, with 7 bases aligning to TRBD1. V dropped 5 bases and J dropped 4; count of bases not matched to a gene: 19. Germline V CDR1 and CDR2: DFQATT, SNEGSKA (reference sequence). This CDR3 is built from 17 residues. CDR3 sequence: CSASTKGAIYLGYGYTF. In nucleotides, the CDR3 is TGCAGTGCTTCAACTAAGGGGGCGATTTATTTAGGCTATGGCTACACCTTC.

A few counts support this clonotype. V gene TRBV7-2 combines with J gene TRBJ2-1; weak D call: TRBD1 (5 bases). This CDR3 comprises 15 residues. In germline, CDR1 is SGHTA, CDR2 FQGNSA. Deletions cut 5 bases from V and 8 bases from J, with 19 bases between. The CDR3 bases are TGTGCCAGCAGCCCTCCCGGGCAGGGTAGGCATGAGCAGTTCTTC. This sequence encodes CASSPPGQGRHEQFF.

The gene calls are TRBV6-1 and TRBJ1-4; the D gene is possibly TRBD1 (5 bases). Germline CDR1 reads MNHNS; CDR2 reads SASEGT. Trimming shortened V by 6 bases and J by 0 bases, and 14 bases separated the two germline ends. The CDR3 runs to 16 residues. The CDR3 is CASRPGTATTNEKLFF. DNA for the CDR3: TGTGCCAGCAGACCTGGGACCGCTACAACTAATGAAAAACTGTTTTTT.

The chain has TRBV19 and TRBJ1-1; no firm D call. Germline values: CDR1 LNHDA, CDR2 SQIVND (reference sequence). Deletions cut 4 bases from V and 7 bases from J, with 13 bases between. This CDR3 is 13 amino acids long. DNA for the CDR3: TGTGCCAGTAGTAAGGTCCTCCGGGGTGAAGCTTTCTTT. The encoded protein is CASSKVLRGEAFF.